Listed below are T cell receptor beta chains from one sample, sequenced in a study of cytomegalovirus exposure and HLA in healthy donors. Clones were read by immunoSEQ multiplex PCR, and TCRdb kept only the in-frame ones, dropping some. The sample consists of 73,000 or so clones, about 93% of them appearing once. Sequencing was performed on PBMCs. These receptors all stem from a woman between 18 and 30 years old in good health and CMV-seropositive. Each CDR3 is given without its conserved first and last residue. Not every row has a clone size; where given, it reads once, few, many or a size class.

abundance	v_gene	j_gene	CDR3aa
-	TRBV28	TRBJ1-2	ASSPIGRETGYGYT
once	TRBV28	TRBJ1-2	ASSLLEGPGT
-	TRBV7-9	TRBJ1-2	ASSPGGGQGTYGYT
-	TRBV11-1	TRBJ2-2	ASSVSGYRGNTGELF
-	TRBV2	TRBJ2-1	ASSEALWGERDNEQF
-	TRBV7-8	TRBJ1-1	ASSLELRAGSTEAF
-	TRBV2	TRBJ1-4	ASRGRTASTNEKLF
-	TRBV5-1	TRBJ2-1	ASSRLAGSDEQF
once	TRBV7-9	TRBJ2-3	ASSSPGQDFVSTDTQY
-	TRBV27	TRBJ1-2	ASSLSGTVYGYT
-	TRBV5-4	TRBJ2-2	ASSSLTSGGPGELF
-	TRBV9	TRBJ2-5	ASSVVGSGSETQY
-	TRBV7-9	TRBJ2-1	ASSPLGAGEQF
-	TRBV5-8	TRBJ1-1	ASSLGRGPYEAF
-	TRBV27	TRBJ1-1	ASSLLPGMNTEAF
-	TRBV27	TRBJ1-6	ASSHQGSYNSPLH
-	TRBV28	TRBJ2-7	ASSVRQGLAAEQY
-	TRBV5-1	TRBJ2-1	ASSWGTSANEQF
-	TRBV4-2	TRBJ2-1	ASSQGLALAYNEQF
-	TRBV9	TRBJ2-6	ASSATGAGANVLT
-	TRBV5-4	TRBJ2-7	ASNLAGAGLGEQY
-	TRBV7-8	TRBJ1-4	ASSRQGPNEKLF
-	TRBV6-5	TRBJ1-4	ASSYSQGNEKLF
-	TRBV28	TRBJ1-6	ASSPNSGTGSPLH
-	TRBV5-5	TRBJ2-7	ASSLSGTGAYEQY
-	TRBV5-1	TRBJ2-7	ASSPTSGRAIKWDLEFYEQY
-	TRBV7-9	TRBJ1-2	ASSFDRVYGYT
once	TRBV30	TRBJ2-2	AWSVLVNTGELF
-	TRBV11-2	TRBJ2-7	ASSLDAQDRTGEEQY
-	TRBV4-2	TRBJ1-6	ASSLEGNSPLH
-	TRBV18	TRBJ1-1	ASSPYEGMATEAF
once	TRBV4-1	TRBJ1-4	ASSQAGTGGFGTNEKLF
-	TRBV2	TRBJ2-1	ASSETSGGSYNEQF
few	TRBV6-1	TRBJ2-7	ASTLTGREQY
-	TRBV7-9	TRBJ1-1	ASSSADRENTEAF
-	TRBV25-1	TRBJ1-2	ASSESLGQINYGYT
once	TRBV11-2	TRBJ2-7	ASRTWGEGLSYEQY
-	TRBV25-1	TRBJ1-2	ASSHHVEGGGYT
-	TRBV7-2	TRBJ2-7	ASSFRAGGATYEQY
-	TRBV6-5	TRBJ1-5	ASQRQGDQPQH
-	TRBV4-1	TRBJ2-7	ASSRGAGATYEQY
-	TRBV28	TRBJ2-4	ASSSLAGRVAKNIQY
-	TRBV30	TRBJ2-7	AWSALGQGVYEQY